This T cell receptor (beta chain) was identified in a study of T cell responses to AZD1222 COVID-19 vaccine. Study observations and caveats: Clonal diversity was possibly underestimated; the donors were predominantly white British and more often female. Spike-specific TCRs gained breadth and depth after people received two AZD1222 doses.

A remark on this clone: The antigen is undetermined.

TCRdb keeps only in-frame clones here, not all; method: immunoSEQ multiplex PCR. The table has about 180,000 clones, around 90% seen once. The receptor comes from an adult in good health. Source: peripheral blood, taken on day 0 of AZD1222 vaccination.

The chain's CDR3 is CATQWKSAFNQPQHF. In DNA, the CDR3 is TGTGCCACCCAATGGAAATCCGCCTTCAATCAGCCCCAGCATTTT. V gene TRBV19 combines with J gene TRBJ1-5, with D unresolved. This CDR3 has 15 amino acids. Germline V gives CDR1 LNHDA, CDR2 SQIVND (reference sequence). Trimming removed 10 bases from V and 3 bases from J, with 19 bases in between. The full variable domain, with the rest looked up from reference TRBV19 and TRBJ1-5, is DGGITQSPKYLFRKEGQNVTLSCEQNLNHDAMYWYRQDPGQGLRLIYYSQIVNDFQKGDIAEGYSVSREKKESFPLTVTSAQKNPTAFYLCATQWKSAFNQPQHFGDGTRLSIL.